The entry that follows covers one T cell receptor beta chain sequence. The antigen remains undetermined. The sample belongs to a study of identical twins. General study points: Some out-of-frame alpha sequences were shared by twins, and these showed excess low generation probability. The authors noted that invariant MAIT and iNKT cells could partly confound zero-insertion analyses. The same donors were not followed; conclusions instead depended on cross-sectional statistical analysis.

Looked up from germline, CDR1 is MGHRA and CDR2 is YSYEKL. V was shortened by 3 bases and J by 4 bases, with 11 bases between the two germline ends. The CDR3 spans 14 residues. Each donor (without exception) was a healthy Caucasian. TCRdb itself ran the 5' RACE reads through MiXCR, one entry per CDR3 protein. The sample lists around 1.7 million distinct CDR3 sequences; around a third were seen once. The chain joins TRBV4-1 to TRBJ2-3, with D perhaps matching TRBD2 (6 bases). The sample was cord blood. The origin of this receptor is a newborn girl in good health. The CDR3 bases are TGCGCCAGCAGCCAGGTAGCGGTCTCAGATACGCAGTATTTT. It encodes CASSQVAVSDTQYF.